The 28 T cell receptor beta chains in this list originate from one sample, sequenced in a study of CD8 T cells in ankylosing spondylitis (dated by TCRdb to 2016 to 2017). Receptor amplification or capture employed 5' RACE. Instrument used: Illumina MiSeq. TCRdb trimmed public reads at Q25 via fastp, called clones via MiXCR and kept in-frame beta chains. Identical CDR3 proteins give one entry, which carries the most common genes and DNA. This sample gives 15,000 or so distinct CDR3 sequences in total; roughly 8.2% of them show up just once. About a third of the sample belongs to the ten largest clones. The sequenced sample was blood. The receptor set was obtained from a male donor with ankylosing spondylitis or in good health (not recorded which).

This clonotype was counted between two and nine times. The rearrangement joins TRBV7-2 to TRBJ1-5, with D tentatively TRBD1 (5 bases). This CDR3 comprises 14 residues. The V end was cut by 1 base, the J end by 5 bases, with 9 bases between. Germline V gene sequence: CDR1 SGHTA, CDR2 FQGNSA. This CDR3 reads CASSLVGGHQPQHF. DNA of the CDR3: TGTGCCAGCAGCTTAGTGGGGGGACATCAGCCCCAGCATTTT. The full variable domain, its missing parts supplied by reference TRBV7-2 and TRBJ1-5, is GAGVSQSPSNKVTEKGKDVELRCDPISGHTALYWYRQSLGQGLEFLIYFQGNSAPDKSGLPSDRFSAERTGGSVSTLTIQRTQQEDSAVYLCASSLVGGHQPQHFGDGTRLSIL.

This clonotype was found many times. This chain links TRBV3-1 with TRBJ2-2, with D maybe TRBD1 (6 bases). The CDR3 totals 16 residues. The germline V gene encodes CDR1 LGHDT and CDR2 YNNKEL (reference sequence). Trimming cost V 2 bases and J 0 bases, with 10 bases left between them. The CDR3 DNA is TGTGCCAGCAGCCAACGTGCAGGGGCGAACACCGGGGAGCTGTTTTTT. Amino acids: CASSQRAGANTGELFF.

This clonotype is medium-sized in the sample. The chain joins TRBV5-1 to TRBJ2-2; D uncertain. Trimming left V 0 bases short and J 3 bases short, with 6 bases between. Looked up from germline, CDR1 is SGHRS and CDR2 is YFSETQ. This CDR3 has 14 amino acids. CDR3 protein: CASSLALDTGELFF. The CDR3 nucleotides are TGCGCCAGCAGCTTGGCTTTGGACACCGGGGAGCTGTTTTTT.

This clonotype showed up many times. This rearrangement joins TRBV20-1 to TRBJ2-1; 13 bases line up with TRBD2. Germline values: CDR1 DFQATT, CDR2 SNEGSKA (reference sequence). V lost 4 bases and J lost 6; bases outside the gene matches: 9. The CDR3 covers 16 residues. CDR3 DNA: TGCAGTGCTATCCCCTCGACTAGCGGGGGGCTCAATGAGCAGTTCTTC. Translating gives CSAIPSTSGGLNEQFF.

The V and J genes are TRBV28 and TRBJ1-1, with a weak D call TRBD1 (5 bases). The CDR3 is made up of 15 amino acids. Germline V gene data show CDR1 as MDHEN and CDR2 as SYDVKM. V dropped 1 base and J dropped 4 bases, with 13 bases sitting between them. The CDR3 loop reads CASSLSYGGGTEAFF. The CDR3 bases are TGTGCCAGCAGTTTATCTTACGGGGGAGGCACTGAAGCTTTCTTT.

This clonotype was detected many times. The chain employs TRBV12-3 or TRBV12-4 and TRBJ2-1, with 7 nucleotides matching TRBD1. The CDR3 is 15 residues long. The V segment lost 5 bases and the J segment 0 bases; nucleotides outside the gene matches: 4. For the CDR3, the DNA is TGTGCCAGCAGTCCCGACAGGGCCTCCTACAATGAGCAGTTCTTC. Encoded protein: CASSPDRASYNEQFF.

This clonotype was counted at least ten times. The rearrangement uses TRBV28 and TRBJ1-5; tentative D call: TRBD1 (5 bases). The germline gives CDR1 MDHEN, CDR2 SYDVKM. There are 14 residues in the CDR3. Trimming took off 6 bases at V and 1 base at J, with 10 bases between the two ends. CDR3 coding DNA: TGTGCCAGCAGCAGGGTCGGGAGCAATCAGCCCCAGCATTTT. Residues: CASSRVGSNQPQHF.

The CDR3 DNA sequence: TGTGCCAGCAGTTCATTGGACAGCTCGAACACTGAAGCTTTCTTT. Residues: CASSSLDSSNTEAFF. The chain employs TRBV28 and TRBJ1-1, with a possible D match to TRBD1 (6 bases). CDR1 MDHEN and CDR2 SYDVKM come from the germline V gene. The V end was cut by 4 bases, the J end by 1 base, with 13 bases between. The CDR3 totals 15 residues.

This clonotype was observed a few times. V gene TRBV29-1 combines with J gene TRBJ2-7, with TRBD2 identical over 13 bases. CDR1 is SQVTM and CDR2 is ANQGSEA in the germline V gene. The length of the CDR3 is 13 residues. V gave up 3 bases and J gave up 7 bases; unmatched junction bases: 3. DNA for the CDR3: TGCAGCGTTGACGGACTAGCGGGAGTTGAGCAGTACTTC. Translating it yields CSVDGLAGVEQYF.

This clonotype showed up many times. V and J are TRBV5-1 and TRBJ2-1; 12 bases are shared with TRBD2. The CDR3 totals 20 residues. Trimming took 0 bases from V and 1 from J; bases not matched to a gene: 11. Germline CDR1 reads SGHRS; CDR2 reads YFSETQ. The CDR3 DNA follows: TGCGCCAGCAGCTTGGCCGGGACTAGCGGGCCCTGGGGTTCCTACAATGAGCAGTTCTTC. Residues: CASSLAGTSGPWGSYNEQFF.

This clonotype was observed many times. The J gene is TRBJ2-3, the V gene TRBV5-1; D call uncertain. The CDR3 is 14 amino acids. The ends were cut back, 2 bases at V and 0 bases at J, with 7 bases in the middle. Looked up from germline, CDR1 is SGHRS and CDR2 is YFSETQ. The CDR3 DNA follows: TGCGCCAGCAGCTTATCCCGGAGCACAGATACGCAGTATTTT. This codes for CASSLSRSTDTQYF.

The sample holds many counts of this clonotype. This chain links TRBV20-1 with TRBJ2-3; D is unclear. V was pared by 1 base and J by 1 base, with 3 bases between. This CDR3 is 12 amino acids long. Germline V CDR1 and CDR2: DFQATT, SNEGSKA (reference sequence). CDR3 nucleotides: TGCAGTGCTAGAGCCCGCACAGATACGCAGTATTTT. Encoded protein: CSARARTDTQYF.

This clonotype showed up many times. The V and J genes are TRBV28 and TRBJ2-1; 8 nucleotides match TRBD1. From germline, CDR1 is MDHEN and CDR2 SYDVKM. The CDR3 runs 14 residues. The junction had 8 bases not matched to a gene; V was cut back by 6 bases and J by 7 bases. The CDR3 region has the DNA TGTGCCAGCAGGCCTACAGGGGGAAGGAATGAGCAGTTCTTC. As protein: CASRPTGGRNEQFF.

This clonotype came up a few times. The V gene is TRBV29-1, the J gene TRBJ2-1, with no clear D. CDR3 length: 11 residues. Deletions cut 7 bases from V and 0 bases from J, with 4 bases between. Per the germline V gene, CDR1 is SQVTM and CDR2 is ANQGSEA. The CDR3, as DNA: TGCAGCGCCCACTCCTACAATGAGCAGTTCTTC. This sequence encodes CSAHSYNEQFF.

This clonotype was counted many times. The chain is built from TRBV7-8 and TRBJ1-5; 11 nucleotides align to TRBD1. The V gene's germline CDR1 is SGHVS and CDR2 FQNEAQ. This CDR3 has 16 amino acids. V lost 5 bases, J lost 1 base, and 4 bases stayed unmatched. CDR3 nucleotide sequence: TGTGCCAGCAGCCCGGACAGGGGGCTGAGCAATCAGCCCCAGCATTTT. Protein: CASSPDRGLSNQPQHF.

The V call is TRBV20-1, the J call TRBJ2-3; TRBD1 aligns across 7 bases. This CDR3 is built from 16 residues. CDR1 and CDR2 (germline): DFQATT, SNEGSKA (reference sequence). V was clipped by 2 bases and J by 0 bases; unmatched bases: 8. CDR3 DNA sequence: TGCAGTGCTAGATTCTCGGCAGGGGGTAGCACAGATACGCAGTATTTT. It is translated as CSARFSAGGSTDTQYF.

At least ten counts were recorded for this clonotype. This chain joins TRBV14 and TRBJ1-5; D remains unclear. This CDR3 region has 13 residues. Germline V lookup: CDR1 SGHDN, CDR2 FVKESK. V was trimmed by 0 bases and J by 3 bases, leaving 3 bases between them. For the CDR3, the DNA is TGTGCCAGCAGCCAAGACCTCAATCAGCCCCAGCATTTT. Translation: CASSQDLNQPQHF. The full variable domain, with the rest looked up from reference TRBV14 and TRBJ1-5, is EAGVTQFPSHSVIEKGQTVTLRCDPISGHDNLYWYRRVMGKEIKFLLHFVKESKQDESGMPNNRFLAERTGGTYSTLKVQPAELEDSGVYFCASSQDLNQPQHFGDGTRLSIL.

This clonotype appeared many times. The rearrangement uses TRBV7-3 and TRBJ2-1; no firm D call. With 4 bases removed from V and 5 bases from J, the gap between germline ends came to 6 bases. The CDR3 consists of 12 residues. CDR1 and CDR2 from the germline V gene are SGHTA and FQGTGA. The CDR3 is CASSSADNEQFF. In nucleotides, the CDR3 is TGTGCCAGCAGCTCTGCAGACAATGAGCAGTTCTTC.

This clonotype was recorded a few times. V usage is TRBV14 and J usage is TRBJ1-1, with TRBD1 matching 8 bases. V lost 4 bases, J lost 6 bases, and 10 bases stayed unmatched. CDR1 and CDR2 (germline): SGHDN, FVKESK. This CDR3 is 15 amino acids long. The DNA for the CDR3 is TGTGCCAGCAGCCCTCCGACAGGGGATAACGCTGAAGCTTTCTTT. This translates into CASSPPTGDNAEAFF.

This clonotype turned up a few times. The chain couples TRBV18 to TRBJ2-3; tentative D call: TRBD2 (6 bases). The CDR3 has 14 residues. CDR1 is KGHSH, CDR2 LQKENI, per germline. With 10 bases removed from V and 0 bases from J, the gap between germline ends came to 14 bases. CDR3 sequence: CATRRGISTDTQYF. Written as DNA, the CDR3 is TGTGCCACCCGCCGGGGGATCAGCACAGATACGCAGTATTTT.

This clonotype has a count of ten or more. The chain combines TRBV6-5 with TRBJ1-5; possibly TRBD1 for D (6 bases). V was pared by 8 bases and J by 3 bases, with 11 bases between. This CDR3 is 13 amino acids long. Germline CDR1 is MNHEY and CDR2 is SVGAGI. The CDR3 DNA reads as TGTGCCAGCTCCAGGGGTGTCAATCAGCCCCAGCATTTT. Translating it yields CASSRGVNQPQHF.

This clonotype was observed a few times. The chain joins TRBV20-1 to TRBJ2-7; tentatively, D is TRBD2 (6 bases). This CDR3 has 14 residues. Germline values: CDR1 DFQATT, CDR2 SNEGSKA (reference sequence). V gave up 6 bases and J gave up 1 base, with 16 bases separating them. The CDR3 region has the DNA TGCAGTGCCGAGGTTGGTAGCGGATCCTACGAGCAGTACTTC. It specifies CSAEVGSGSYEQYF.

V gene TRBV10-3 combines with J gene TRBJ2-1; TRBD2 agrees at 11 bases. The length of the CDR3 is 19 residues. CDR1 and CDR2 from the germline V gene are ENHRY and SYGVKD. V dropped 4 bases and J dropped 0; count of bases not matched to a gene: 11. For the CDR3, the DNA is TGTGCCATCAGTGGGACTAGCGGGTCGCCCGGTAGCTCCTACAATGAGCAGTTCTTC. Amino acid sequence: CAISGTSGSPGSSYNEQFF.

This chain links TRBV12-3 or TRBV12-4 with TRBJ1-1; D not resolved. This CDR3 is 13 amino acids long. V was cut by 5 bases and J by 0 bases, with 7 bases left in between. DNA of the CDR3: TGTGCCAGCAGTCTAGTTATGAACACTGAAGCTTTCTTT. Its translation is CASSLVMNTEAFF.

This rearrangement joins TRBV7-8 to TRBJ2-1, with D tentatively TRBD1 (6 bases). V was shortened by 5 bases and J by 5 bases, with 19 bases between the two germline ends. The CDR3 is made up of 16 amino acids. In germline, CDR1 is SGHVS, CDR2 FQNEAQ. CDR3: CASSPVGQIINNEQFF. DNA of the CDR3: TGTGCCAGCAGCCCGGTAGGACAGATTATTAACAATGAGCAGTTCTTC. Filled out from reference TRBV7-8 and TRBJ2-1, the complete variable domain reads GAGVSQSPRYKVAKRGQDVALRCDPISGHVSLFWYQQALGQGPEFLTYFQNEAQLDKSGLPSDRFFAERPEGSVSTLKIQRTQQEDSAVYLCASSPVGQIINNEQFFGPGTRLTVL.

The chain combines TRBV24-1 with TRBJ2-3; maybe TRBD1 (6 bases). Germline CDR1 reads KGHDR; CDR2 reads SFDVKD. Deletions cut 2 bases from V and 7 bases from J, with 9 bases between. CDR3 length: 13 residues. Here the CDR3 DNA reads TGTGCCACCAGTGATTCAGGGGTAAATACGCAGTATTTT. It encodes CATSDSGVNTQYF.

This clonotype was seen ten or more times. CDR3 DNA sequence: TGCAGTGCTAGAGCGGAAGCGGCCCTCGGAGAGACCCAGTACTTC. Translation: CSARAEAALGETQYF. The genes are TRBV20-1 and TRBJ2-5; D possibly corresponds to TRBD2 (5 bases). The length of the CDR3 is 15 residues. Germline V gene data show CDR1 as DFQATT and CDR2 as SNEGSKA (reference sequence). V was cut by 1 base and J by 4 bases, with 16 bases left in between.

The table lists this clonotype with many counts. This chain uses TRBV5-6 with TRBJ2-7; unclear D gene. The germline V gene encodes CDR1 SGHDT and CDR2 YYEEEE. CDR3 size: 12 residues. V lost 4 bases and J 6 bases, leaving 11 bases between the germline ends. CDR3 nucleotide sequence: TGTGCCAGCAGCACGAGGTCCATCGAGCAGTACGTC. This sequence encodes CASSTRSIEQYV.